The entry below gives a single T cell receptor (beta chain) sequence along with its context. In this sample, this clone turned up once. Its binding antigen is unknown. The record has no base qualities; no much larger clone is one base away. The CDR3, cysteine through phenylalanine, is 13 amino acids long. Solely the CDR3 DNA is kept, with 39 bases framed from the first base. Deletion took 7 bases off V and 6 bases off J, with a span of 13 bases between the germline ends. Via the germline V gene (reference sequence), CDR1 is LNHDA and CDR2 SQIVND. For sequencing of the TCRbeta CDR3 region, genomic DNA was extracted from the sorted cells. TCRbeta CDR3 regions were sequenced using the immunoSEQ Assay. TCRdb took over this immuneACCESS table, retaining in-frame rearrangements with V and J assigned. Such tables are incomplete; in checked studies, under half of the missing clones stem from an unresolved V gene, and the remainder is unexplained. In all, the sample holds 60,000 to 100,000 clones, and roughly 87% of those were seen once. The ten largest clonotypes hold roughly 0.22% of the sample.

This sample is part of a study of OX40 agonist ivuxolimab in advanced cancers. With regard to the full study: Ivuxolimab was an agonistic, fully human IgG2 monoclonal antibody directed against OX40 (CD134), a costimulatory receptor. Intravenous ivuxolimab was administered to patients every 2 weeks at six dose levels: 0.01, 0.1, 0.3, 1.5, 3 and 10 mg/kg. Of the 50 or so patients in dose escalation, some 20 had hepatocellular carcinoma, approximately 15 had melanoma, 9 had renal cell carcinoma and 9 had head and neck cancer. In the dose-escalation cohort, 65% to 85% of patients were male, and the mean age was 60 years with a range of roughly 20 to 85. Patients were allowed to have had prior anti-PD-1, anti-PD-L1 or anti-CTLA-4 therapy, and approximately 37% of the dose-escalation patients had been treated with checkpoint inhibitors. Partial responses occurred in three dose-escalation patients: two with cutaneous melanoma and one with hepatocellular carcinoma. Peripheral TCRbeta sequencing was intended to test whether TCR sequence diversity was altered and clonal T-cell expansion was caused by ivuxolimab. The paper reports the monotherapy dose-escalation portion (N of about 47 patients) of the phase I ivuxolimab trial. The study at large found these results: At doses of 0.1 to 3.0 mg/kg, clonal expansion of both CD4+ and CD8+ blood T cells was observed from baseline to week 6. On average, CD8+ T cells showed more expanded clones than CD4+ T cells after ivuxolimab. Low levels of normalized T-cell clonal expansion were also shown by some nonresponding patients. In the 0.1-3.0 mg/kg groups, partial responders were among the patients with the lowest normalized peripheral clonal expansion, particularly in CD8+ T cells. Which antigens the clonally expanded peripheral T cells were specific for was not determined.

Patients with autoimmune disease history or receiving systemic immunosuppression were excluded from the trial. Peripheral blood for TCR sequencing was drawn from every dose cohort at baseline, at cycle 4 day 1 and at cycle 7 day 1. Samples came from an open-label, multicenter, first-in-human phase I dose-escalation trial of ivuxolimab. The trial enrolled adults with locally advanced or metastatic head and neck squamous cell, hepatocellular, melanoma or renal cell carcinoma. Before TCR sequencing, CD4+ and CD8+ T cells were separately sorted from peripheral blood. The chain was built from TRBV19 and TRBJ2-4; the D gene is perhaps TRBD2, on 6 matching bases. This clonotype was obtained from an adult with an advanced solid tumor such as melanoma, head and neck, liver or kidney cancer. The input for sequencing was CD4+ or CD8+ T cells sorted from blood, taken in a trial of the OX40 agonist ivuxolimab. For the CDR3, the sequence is CASTRDFGNIQYF. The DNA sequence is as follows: TGTGCCAGTACCCGGGACTTTGGAAACATTCAGTACTTC.